Following are 28 T cell receptor beta chains from one sample sequenced in a study of T cell changes during pregnancy in multiple sclerosis. The method was immunoSEQ multiplex PCR; TCRdb's version includes in-frame clones alone and lacks a portion of them. The data show 50,000 or so clones, around 94% seen once. The material was CD4+ T cells from peripheral blood mononuclear cells, obtained in the third trimester of pregnancy. These receptors were obtained from a female donor with multiple sclerosis, enrolled in a pregnancy study.

The chain has TRBV10-3 and TRBJ2-1; TRBD2 matches 12 bases. Trimming at V came to 5 bases and at J to 0 bases, leaving 11 bases not matched to a gene. This CDR3 has 19 amino acids. CDR1 is ENHRY and CDR2 is SYGVKD in the germline V gene. The CDR3 DNA reads TGTGCCATCAGTCCCGGGACTAGCGGGCTCTTAAGCTCCTACAATGAGCAGTTCTTC. Translating gives CAISPGTSGLLSSYNEQFF.

The chain combines TRBV9 with TRBJ2-1, with 12 bases lining up with TRBD2. The CDR3 runs 18 residues. Trimming cost V 1 base and J 6 bases; bases outside gene matches: 11. Germline loops: CDR1 SGDLS, CDR2 YYNGEE. In DNA, the CDR3 is TGTGCCAGCAGCGTAAAGCCCCCAGGACTAGCGGGATCCAATGAGCAGTTCTTC. This translates into CASSVKPPGLAGSNEQFF.

This chain links TRBV5-1 with TRBJ2-1; TRBD1 aligns across 9 bases. From germline, CDR1 is SGHRS and CDR2 YFSETQ. V shed 7 bases, J shed 8 bases, and the junction held 10 bases outside the gene matches. The CDR3 runs 14 residues. The CDR3 DNA is TGCGCCAGCGTCGCGGGACAGGGTAACGATGAGCAGTTCTTC. This translates into CASVAGQGNDEQFF.

The chain employs TRBV7-2 and TRBJ2-7; TRBD2 matches at 7 bases. J lost 0 bases, V lost 1 base, and 6 bases had no gene match. Germline lookup yields CDR1 SGHTA and CDR2 FQGNSA. The CDR3 length is 16 residues. The CDR3: CASSLDAAGSSYEQYF. The DNA of the CDR3 is TGTGCCAGCAGCTTAGATGCAGCGGGGAGCTCCTACGAGCAGTACTTC.

The chain is built from TRBV12-5 and TRBJ1-2; TRBD1 aligns across 9 bases. The CDR3 is 14 amino acids. Germline trimming cut 3 bases from V and 4 bases from J; bases unmatched to any gene: 3. CDR1 is LGHNT and CDR2 is FRNRAP in the germline V gene. CDR3 in amino acids: CASGFPGQGYGYTF. In nucleotides, the CDR3 is TGTGCTAGTGGTTTCCCGGGACAGGGCTATGGCTACACCTTC.

J is TRBJ1-6 and V is TRBV7-9; 7 bases are shared with TRBD1. The CDR3 length is 13 residues. The junction had 5 bases not matched to a gene; V was cut back by 6 bases and J by 9 bases. Germline values: CDR1 SEHNR, CDR2 FQNEAQ (reference sequence). For the CDR3, the DNA is TGTGCCAGCAGACAGGACAGGTCTTCACCCCTCCACTTT. Its protein is CASRQDRSSPLHF.

This clone appeared once. In DNA form, the CDR3 reads TGCGCCAGCAGTCAATCGAATCAGGACAGGGGGCTTTGGGAGCTGTTTTTT. Translation gives CASSQSNQDRGLWELFF. This rearrangement joins TRBV23-1 to TRBJ2-2, with 11 positions matching TRBD1. TRBV23-1 falls under the ORF class, with uncertain function. J gave up 9 bases and V 0 bases, and 9 bases lay outside the gene matches. The CDR3 has 17 residues.

The CDR3 region has the DNA TGTGCCAGCAGCCCTAGACAGGGGCGCTCTGGGGCCAACGTCCTGACTTTC. As protein: CASSPRQGRSGANVLTF. The chain carries TRBV5-4 and TRBJ2-6, with 8 bases lining up with TRBD1. The CDR3 has 17 residues. Germline trimming cut 4 bases from V and 0 bases from J; bases unmatched to any gene: 6. CDR1 SGHNT and CDR2 YYREEE come from the germline V gene (reference sequence).

In DNA, the CDR3 is TGTGCCAGCAGCCAGGGACTAGCGGGAGGGCCGCCTGGGGCCAACGTCCTGACTTTC. Its protein product is CASSQGLAGGPPGANVLTF. The rearrangement links TRBV27 to TRBJ2-6; 16 nucleotides align to TRBD2. The V segment lost 6 bases and the J segment 2 bases; nucleotides outside the gene matches: 7. Germline values: CDR1 MNHEY, CDR2 SMNVEV (reference sequence). The CDR3 contains 19 residues.

The chain combines TRBV28 with TRBJ1-3; tentatively, D is TRBD1 (6 bases). V was pared by 6 bases and J by 4 bases, with 16 bases between. Germline CDR1 is MDHEN and CDR2 is SYDVKM. The CDR3 runs 15 residues. CDR3 sequence reads: CASSPGTHEGNTIYF. The CDR3 DNA follows: TGTGCCAGCAGCCCAGGGACACATGAGGGAAACACCATATATTTT.

This chain joins TRBV2 and TRBJ1-5; D is unresolved. V lost 6 bases, J lost 4 bases, and 7 bases lay in between. Germline-derived CDR1 and CDR2 are SNHLY and FYNNEI. The CDR3 is made up of 12 amino acids. CDR3 region: CASRGRNQPQHF. The CDR3 DNA follows: TGTGCCAGCAGAGGGAGGAATCAGCCCCAGCATTTT. The full variable domain, in which reference TRBV2 and TRBJ1-5 provide the parts outside the CDR3, is EPEVTQTPSHQVTQMGQEVILRCVPISNHLYFYWYRQILGQKVEFLVSFYNNEISEKSEIFDDQFSVERPDGSNFTLKIRSTKLEDSAMYFCASRGRNQPQHFGDGTRLSIL.

This rearrangement joins TRBV4-2 to TRBJ1-6; 9 nucleotides match TRBD1. The CDR3 extends over 15 amino acids. Germline V gene sequence: CDR1 LGHNA, CDR2 YNFKEQ. V lost 1 base and J lost 7; bases outside the gene matches: 2. The CDR3 DNA reads TGTGCCAGCAGCCAAGGGACAGGGGTAAATTCACCCCTCCACTTT. As protein: CASSQGTGVNSPLHF.

The chain uses TRBV5-1 and TRBJ2-3; 7 bases are a match to TRBD2. The germline CDR1 and CDR2 sequences are SGHRS and YFSETQ. CDR3 length equals 15 residues. Trimming took 0 bases from V and 1 from J; bases not matched to a gene: 2. The CDR3 spells CASSLGDYRTDTQYF. The CDR3 DNA sequence: TGCGCCAGCAGCTTGGGGGACTACCGCACAGATACGCAGTATTTT.

The chain is built from TRBV19 and TRBJ2-2; 9 positions agree with TRBD1. The CDR3 has 14 residues. V lost 8 bases to trimming and J lost 6 bases; unmatched junction nucleotides: 7. Germline CDR1 LNHDA, CDR2 SQIVND (reference sequence). The CDR3 loop reads CASGAGQGSGELFF. In DNA form, the CDR3 reads TGTGCCAGTGGAGCGGGACAGGGATCCGGGGAGCTGTTTTTT.

J is TRBJ2-3 and V is TRBV6-1; D is perhaps TRBD2 (6 bases). The CDR3 is made up of 15 amino acids. The germline V gene has CDR1 MNHNS and CDR2 SASEGT. Deletions cut 5 bases from V and 2 bases from J, with 14 bases between. CDR3 loop: CASSFIRTTTDTQYF. CDR3 nucleotides: TGTGCCAGCAGTTTTATTCGGACTACCACAGATACGCAGTATTTT.

The chain recombines TRBV4-1 with TRBJ1-5, with 8 bases matching TRBD1. Germline CDR1 reads MGHRA; CDR2 reads YSYEKL. Trimming at V came to 1 base and at J to 6 bases, leaving 2 bases not matched to a gene. There are 14 residues in the CDR3. CDR3 loop: CASSQVRGPQPQHF. The CDR3 DNA is TGCGCCAGCAGCCAAGTCAGGGGGCCTCAGCCCCAGCATTTT.

This CDR3 is CATSRGGSGSNEQFF. CDR3 in DNA: TGTGCCACCAGCAGAGGGGGTAGCGGGAGTAATGAGCAGTTCTTC. The chain carries TRBV15 and TRBJ2-1, with 9 bases matching TRBD2. From germline, CDR1 is LNHNV and CDR2 YYDKDF (reference sequence). The CDR3 runs 15 residues. Unmatched junction bases numbered 5, after V lost 1 base and J lost 7 bases.

V and J are TRBV18 and TRBJ1-2; no reliable D call. Germline V gives CDR1 KGHSH, CDR2 LQKENI. This CDR3 is 15 amino acids long. V gave up 0 bases and J gave up 0 bases, with 8 bases separating them. CDR3 sequence (DNA): TGTGCCAGCTCACCACCCGGGGTCTCTAACTATGGCTACACCTTC. Translation gives CASSPPGVSNYGYTF.

V usage is TRBV29-1 and J usage is TRBJ2-1, with 9 bases fitting TRBD2. This CDR3 is built from 15 residues. With V trimmed by 6 bases and J by 0 bases, 6 bases remained unmatched. Germline assignment: CDR1 SQVTM and CDR2 ANQGSEA. This CDR3 reads CSVASGASSYNEQFF. The DNA for the CDR3 is TGCAGCGTGGCTAGCGGGGCTAGCTCCTACAATGAGCAGTTCTTC.

The chain uses TRBV29-1 and TRBJ1-5; D may be TRBD1 (5 bases). This CDR3 contains 13 residues. The V end lost 6 bases, the J end lost 7 bases, and 16 bases lay between the germline ends. The germline V gene encodes CDR1 SQVTM and CDR2 ANQGSEA. CDR3 loop: CSVGGVLRQPQHF. The CDR3 DNA reads as TGCAGCGTGGGAGGGGTTTTGAGGCAGCCCCAGCATTTT.

The chain carries TRBV28 and TRBJ2-3; D might be TRBD1 (6 bases). CDR3 length: 13 amino acids. CDR1 MDHEN and CDR2 SYDVKM come from the germline V gene. V lost 7 bases and J lost 10, with 18 bases in between. The CDR3 loop is CASTPPEGDPQYF. As DNA, the CDR3 is TGTGCCAGCACCCCTCCAGAGGGGGATCCGCAGTATTTT.

This chain connects TRBV18 to TRBJ2-7; D gene uncertain. Germline V gives CDR1 KGHSH, CDR2 LQKENI. V was shortened by 0 bases and J by 0 bases, with 6 bases between the two germline ends. The CDR3 totals 14 residues. The CDR3 reads CASSPPSGSYEQYF. DNA of the CDR3: TGTGCCAGCTCACCACCGTCAGGCTCCTACGAGCAGTACTTC.

The rearrangement links TRBV7-6 to TRBJ2-1; possible D gene TRBD2, 6 bases. Trimming left V 7 bases short and J 8 bases short, with 15 bases between. This CDR3 has 13 amino acids. Germline V gives CDR1 SGHVS, CDR2 FNYEAQ. For the CDR3, the DNA is TGTGCCAGCAAGAGCTGGGGAGGCGATGAGCAGTTCTTC. This encodes CASKSWGGDEQFF.

This chain links TRBV4-1 with TRBJ1-4, with TRBD1 matching over 8 bases. Germline values: CDR1 MGHRA, CDR2 YSYEKL. V dropped 1 base and J dropped 8; count of bases not matched to a gene: 6. The CDR3 loop spans 15 amino acids. The CDR3 nucleotides are TGCGCCAGCAGCCAAGCCTGGACAGGGAACGAAAAACTGTTTTTT. This translates into CASSQAWTGNEKLFF.

V and J are TRBV28 and TRBJ2-5; 10 nucleotides align to TRBD2. With V trimmed by 6 bases and J by 1 base, 8 bases remained unmatched. The CDR3 is 16 residues long. Germline CDR1 reads MDHEN; CDR2 reads SYDVKM. The CDR3 loop reads CASRDSGRLGQETQYF. In nucleotides, the CDR3 is TGTGCCAGCAGGGATAGCGGGAGGCTGGGCCAAGAGACCCAGTACTTC.

The chain is built from TRBV21-1 and TRBJ2-5; the tabulated D call, TRBD1, remains unverified against the DNA. TRBV21-1 is flagged as a pseudogene. The CDR3 is 15 amino acids. The DNA for the CDR3 is TGTGCCAGCAGCGCCCGGGACAGGGGGCTAGAGACCCAGTACTTC. The encoded protein is CASSARDRGLETQYF.

The chain is built from TRBV6-1 and TRBJ1-4, with 9 bases fitting TRBD1. Trimming removed 6 bases from V and 3 bases from J; junction bases left unmatched: 5. Per the germline V gene, CDR1 is MNHNS and CDR2 is SASEGT. The length of the CDR3 is 15 residues. As DNA, the CDR3 is TGTGCCAGCAGGAGGGACAGGGTCTCTAATGAAAAACTGTTTTTT. Translated: CASRRDRVSNEKLFF.

This clone was observed a single time. The CDR3 is CASSLAPLSGRSYEQYF. The CDR3 bases are TGTGCCAGCAGCTTGGCCCCCCTCAGCGGAAGATCCTACGAGCAGTACTTC. The V call is TRBV5-4, the J call TRBJ2-7; D is perhaps TRBD2 (5 bases). This CDR3 is built from 17 residues. Germline CDR1 is SGHNT and CDR2 is YYREEE (reference sequence). Trimming took 0 bases from V and 1 from J, leaving 17 bases between them.